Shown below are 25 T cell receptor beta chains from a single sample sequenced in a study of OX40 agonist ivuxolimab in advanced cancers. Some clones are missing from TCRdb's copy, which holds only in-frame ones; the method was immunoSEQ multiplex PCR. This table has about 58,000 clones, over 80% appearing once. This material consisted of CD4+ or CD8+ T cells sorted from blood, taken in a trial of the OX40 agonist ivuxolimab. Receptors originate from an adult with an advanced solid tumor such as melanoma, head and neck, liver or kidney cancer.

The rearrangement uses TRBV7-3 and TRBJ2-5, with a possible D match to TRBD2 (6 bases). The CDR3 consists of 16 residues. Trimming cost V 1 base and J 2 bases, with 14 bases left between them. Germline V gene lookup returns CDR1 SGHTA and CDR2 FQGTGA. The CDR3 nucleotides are TGTGCCAGCAGCTTAATGGCAGGAGGAGGGCAAGAGACCCAGTACTTC. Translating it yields CASSLMAGGGQETQYF.

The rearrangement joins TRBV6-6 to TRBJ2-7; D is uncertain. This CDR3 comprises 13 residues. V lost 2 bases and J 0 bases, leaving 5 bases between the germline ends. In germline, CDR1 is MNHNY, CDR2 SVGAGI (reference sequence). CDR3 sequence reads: CASSYGLSYEQYF. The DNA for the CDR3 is TGTGCCAGCAGTTACGGCCTCTCCTACGAGCAGTACTTC.

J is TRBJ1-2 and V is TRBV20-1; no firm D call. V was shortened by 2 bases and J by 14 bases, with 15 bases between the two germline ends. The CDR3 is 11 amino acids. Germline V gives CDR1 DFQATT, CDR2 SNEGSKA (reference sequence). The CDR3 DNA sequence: TGCAGTGCTAGATTCCAACAGCGCTCGACCTTC. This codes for CSARFQQRSTF.

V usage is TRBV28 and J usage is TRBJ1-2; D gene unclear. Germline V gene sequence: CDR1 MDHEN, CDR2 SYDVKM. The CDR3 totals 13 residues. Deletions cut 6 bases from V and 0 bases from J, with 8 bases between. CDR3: CASRAQANYGYTF. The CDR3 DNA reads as TGTGCCAGCAGAGCACAAGCTAACTATGGCTACACCTTC.

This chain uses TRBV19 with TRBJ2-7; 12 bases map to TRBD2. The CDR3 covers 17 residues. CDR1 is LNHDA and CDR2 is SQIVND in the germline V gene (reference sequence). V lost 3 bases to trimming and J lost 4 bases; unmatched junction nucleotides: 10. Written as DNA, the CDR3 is TGTGCCAGTAGTATGCTACCGACTAGCGGGAGTGTTTACGAGCAGTACTTC. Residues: CASSMLPTSGSVYEQYF.

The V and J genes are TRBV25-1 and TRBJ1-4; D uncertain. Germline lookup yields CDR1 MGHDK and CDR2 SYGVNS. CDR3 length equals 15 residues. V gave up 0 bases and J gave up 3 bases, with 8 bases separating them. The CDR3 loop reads CASSEYGRPNEKLFF. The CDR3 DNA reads TGTGCCAGCAGTGAATATGGCAGGCCTAATGAAAAACTGTTTTTT.

In nucleotides, the CDR3 is TGTGCCAGCAGTGTAGGGCCGAACACCGGGGAGCTGTTTTTT. This translates into CASSVGPNTGELFF. The chain carries TRBV6-1 and TRBJ2-2; the D is unclear. The CDR3 sequence is 14 residues long. Trimming shortened V by 4 bases and J by 0 bases, and 6 bases separated the two germline ends. Germline V gene sequence: CDR1 MNHNS, CDR2 SASEGT.

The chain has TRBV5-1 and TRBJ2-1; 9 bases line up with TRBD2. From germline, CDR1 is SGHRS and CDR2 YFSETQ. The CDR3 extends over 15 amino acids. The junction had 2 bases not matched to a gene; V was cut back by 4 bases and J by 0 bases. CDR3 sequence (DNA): TGCGCCAGCAGCCCTAGCGGGACCTCCTACAATGAGCAGTTCTTC. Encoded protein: CASSPSGTSYNEQFF.

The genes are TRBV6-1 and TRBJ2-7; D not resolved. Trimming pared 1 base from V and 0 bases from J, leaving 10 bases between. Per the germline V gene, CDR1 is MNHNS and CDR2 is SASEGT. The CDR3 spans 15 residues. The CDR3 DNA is TGTGCCAGCAGTGAAGGACCGCTTCCCTCCTACGAGCAGTACTTC. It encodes CASSEGPLPSYEQYF.

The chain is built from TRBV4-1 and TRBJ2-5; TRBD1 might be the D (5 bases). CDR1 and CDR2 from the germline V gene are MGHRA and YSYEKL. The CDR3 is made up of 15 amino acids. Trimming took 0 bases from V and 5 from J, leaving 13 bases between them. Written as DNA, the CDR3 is TGCGCCAGCAGCCAAGAGGGCGCAGGGTGGGAGACCCAGTACTTC. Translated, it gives CASSQEGAGWETQYF.

The CDR3 protein is CAARPGQGGTGELFF. The CDR3, as DNA: TGTGCCGCCCGACCGGGACAGGGTGGAACCGGGGAGCTGTTTTTT. The chain couples TRBV30 to TRBJ2-2; 9 bases line up with TRBD1. Germline lookup yields CDR1 GTSNPN and CDR2 SVGIG (reference sequence). The CDR3 is 15 residues long. The J segment lost 5 bases and the V segment lost 8 bases, leaving 12 bases of the junction unmatched.

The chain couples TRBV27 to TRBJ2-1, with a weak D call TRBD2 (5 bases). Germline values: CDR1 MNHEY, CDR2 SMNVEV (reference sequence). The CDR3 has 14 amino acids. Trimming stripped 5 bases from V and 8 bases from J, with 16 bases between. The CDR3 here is CASSRPTKLDEQFF. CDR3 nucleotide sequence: TGTGCCAGCAGTCGTCCGACTAAGTTAGATGAGCAGTTCTTC.

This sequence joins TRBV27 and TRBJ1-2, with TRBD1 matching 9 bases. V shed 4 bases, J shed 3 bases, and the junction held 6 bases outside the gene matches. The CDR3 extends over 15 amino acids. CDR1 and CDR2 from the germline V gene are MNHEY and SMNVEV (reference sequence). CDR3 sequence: CASSSPDRGYYGYTF. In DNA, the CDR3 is TGTGCCAGCAGTTCGCCCGACAGGGGGTACTATGGCTACACCTTC.

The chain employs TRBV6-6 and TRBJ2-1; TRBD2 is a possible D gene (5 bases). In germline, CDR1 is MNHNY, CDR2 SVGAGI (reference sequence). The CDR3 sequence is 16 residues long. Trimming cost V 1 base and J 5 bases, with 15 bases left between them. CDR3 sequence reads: CASSYLEGLRDNEQFF. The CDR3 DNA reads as TGTGCCAGCAGTTACTTAGAGGGTCTTAGAGACAATGAGCAGTTCTTC.

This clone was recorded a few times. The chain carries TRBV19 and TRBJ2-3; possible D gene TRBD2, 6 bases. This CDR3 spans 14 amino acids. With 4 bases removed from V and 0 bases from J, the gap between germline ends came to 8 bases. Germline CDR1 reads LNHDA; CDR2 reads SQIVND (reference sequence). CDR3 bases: TGTGCCAGTAGTACGGGAGCCAGCACAGATACGCAGTATTTT. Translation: CASSTGASTDTQYF.

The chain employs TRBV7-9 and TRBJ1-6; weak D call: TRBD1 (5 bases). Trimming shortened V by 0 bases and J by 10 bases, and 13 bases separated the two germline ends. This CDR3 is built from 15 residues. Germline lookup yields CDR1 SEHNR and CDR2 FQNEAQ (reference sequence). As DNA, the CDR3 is TGTGCCAGCAGCTTAGCGCTGGACCAGGGATCACCCCTCCACTTT. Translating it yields CASSLALDQGSPLHF.

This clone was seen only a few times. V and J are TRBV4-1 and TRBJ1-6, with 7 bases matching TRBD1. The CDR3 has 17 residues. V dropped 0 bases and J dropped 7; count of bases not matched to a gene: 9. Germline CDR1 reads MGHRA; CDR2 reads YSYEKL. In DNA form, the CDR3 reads TGCGCCAGCAGCCAAGATTTGCCAGGGGGTTCCAATTCACCCCTCCACTTT. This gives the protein CASSQDLPGGSNSPLHF.

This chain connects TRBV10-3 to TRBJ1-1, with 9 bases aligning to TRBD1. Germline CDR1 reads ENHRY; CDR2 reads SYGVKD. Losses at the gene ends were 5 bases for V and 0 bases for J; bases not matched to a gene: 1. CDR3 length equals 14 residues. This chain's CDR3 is CAISRTGVNTEAFF. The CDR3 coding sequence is TGTGCCATCAGTCGGACAGGGGTGAACACTGAAGCTTTCTTT.

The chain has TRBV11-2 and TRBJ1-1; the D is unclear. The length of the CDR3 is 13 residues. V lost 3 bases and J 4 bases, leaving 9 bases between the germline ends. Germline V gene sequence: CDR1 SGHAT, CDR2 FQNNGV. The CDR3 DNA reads TGTGCCAGCAGCTTCCTGGGTGTCACTGAAGCTTTCTTT. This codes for CASSFLGVTEAFF.

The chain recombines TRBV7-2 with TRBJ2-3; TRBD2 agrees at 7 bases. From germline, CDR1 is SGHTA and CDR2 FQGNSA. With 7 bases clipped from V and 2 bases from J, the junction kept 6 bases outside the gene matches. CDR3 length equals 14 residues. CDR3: CASKTSISTDTQYF. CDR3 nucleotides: TGTGCCAGCAAGACTAGCATTTCCACAGATACGCAGTATTTT.

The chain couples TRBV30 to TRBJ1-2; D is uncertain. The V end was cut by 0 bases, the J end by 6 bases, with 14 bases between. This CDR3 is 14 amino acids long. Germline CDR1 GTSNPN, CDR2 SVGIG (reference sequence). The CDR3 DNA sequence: TGTGCCTGGAGTGTACGTGGAGGATCCAATGGCTACACCTTC. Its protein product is CAWSVRGGSNGYTF.

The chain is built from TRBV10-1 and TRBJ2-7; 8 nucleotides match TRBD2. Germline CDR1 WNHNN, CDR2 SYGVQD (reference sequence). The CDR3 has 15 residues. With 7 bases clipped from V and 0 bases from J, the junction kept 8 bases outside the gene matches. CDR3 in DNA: TGCGCCAGCAATAACCTAGCGGGCCCCTCCTACGAGCAGTACTTC. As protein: CASNNLAGPSYEQYF.

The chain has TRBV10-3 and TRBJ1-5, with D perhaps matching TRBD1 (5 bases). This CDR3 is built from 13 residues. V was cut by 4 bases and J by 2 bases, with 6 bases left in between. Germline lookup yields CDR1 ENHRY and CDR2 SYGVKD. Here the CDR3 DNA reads TGTGCCATCAGTGGGGGGGGCAATCAGCCCCAGCATTTT. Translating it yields CAISGGGNQPQHF.

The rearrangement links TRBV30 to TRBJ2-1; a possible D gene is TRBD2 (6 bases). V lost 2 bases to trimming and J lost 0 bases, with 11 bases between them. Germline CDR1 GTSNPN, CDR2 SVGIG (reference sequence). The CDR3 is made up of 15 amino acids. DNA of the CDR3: TGTGCCTGGAGTCCCGGGACTGGCTCCTACAATGAGCAGTTCTTC. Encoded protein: CAWSPGTGSYNEQFF.

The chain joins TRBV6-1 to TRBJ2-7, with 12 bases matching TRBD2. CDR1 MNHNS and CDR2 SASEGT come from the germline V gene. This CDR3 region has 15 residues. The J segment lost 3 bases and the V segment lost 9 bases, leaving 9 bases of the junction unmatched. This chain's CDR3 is CASTVTSGSGYEQYF. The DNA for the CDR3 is TGTGCCAGTACTGTGACTAGCGGGAGCGGCTACGAGCAGTACTTC.